This T cell receptor (beta chain) was sequenced during a study of immune evolution from preneoplasia to lung adenocarcinoma. Findings and limits, study-wide: Top clone frequencies peaked in normal lung, apparently declining through invasive adenocarcinoma. Clonality was highest in normal lung, lower in later-stage lesions apparently.

Resections took place in Japan or China from the mid-2010s to the late 2010s. CDR1 and CDR2 (germline): LGHNA, YNFKEQ. This CDR3 has 17 residues. V shed 5 bases and J 1 base; nucleotides not matched to a gene: 12. Produced via immunoSEQ multiplex PCR; TCRdb's table is partial and in-frame only. Of roughly 4,500 clones in the sample, 65% to 85% were seen once. Of note for this clone: Its antigen remains unidentified.

This chain links TRBV4-2 with TRBJ1-2; 8 bases map to TRBD1. Sequenced sample: FFPE minimally invasive lung adenocarcinoma tissue. This TCR derives from a person aged 50-69 years with lung adenocarcinoma. CDR3 in DNA: TGTGCCAGCAGCACATCAGGGGGCGAAGTTTATAACTATGGCTACACCTTC. Amino acid sequence: CASSTSGGEVYNYGYTF.